The rows below give T cell receptor beta chains drawn from one sample of a study of blood T cell repertoires in COVID-19. Libraries were prepared by immunoSEQ multiplex PCR; TCRdb keeps only in-frame clonotypes and omits some of them. The sample carries roughly 67,000 clones, roughly 88% recorded once. The sample comprised peripheral blood. The receptors shown here come from a woman aged 60-70 years with acute or convalescent COVID-19. Each CDR3 is given with its conserved first and last residue. A D gene is named only where the DNA matches it firmly. Size is omitted from some rows. Given values are once, few, many or a class for expanded clones.

j_gene	d_gene	abundance	v_gene	CDR3aa	CDR3nt
TRBJ1-5	TRBD1	NA	TRBV19	CASTGTGYSNQPQHF	TGTGCCAGTACCGGGACAGGCTATAGCAATCAGCCCCAGCATTTT
TRBJ1-4	NA	NA	TRBV11-2	CASSLDRTPSPTNEKLFF	TGTGCCAGCAGCTTAGACCGGACACCATCTCCAACTAATGAAAAACTGTTTTTT
TRBJ1-6	TRBD1	NA	TRBV5-8	CASSSPGQYNSPLHF	TGTGCCAGCAGCTCCCCGGGACAGTATAATTCACCCCTCCACTTT
TRBJ1-1	NA	few	TRBV2	CASSDRGWYTEAFF	TGTGCCAGCAGTGACAGGGGATGGTACACTGAAGCTTTCTTT
TRBJ1-4	TRBD1	NA	TRBV6-5	CAGMGQGDEKLFF	TGTGCCGGAATGGGACAGGGTGATGAAAAACTGTTTTTT
TRBJ1-2	NA	NA	TRBV14	CASSLRGNYGYTF	TGTGCCAGCAGCCTAAGGGGAAACTATGGCTACACCTTC
TRBJ2-2	NA	NA	TRBV9	CASSSSTPTGELFF	TGTGCCAGCAGCTCCTCGACTCCCACCGGGGAGCTGTTTTTT
TRBJ1-2	NA	once	TRBV7-9	CASALAQAYGYTF	TGTGCCAGCGCCCTCGCCCAGGCCTATGGCTACACCTTC
TRBJ1-2	TRBD1	NA	TRBV7-6	CASGPGQGYGYTF	TGTGCCAGCGGACCGGGACAGGGCTATGGCTACACCTTC
TRBJ1-1	TRBD1	NA	TRBV10-1	CASSKDRGRTEAFF	TGCGCCAGCAGTAAGGACAGGGGAAGGACTGAAGCTTTCTTT
TRBJ2-3	NA	NA	TRBV7-2	CASSPRGDNTDTQYF	TGTGCCAGCAGCCCCCGGGGAGATAACACAGATACGCAGTATTTT
TRBJ1-5	TRBD1	NA	TRBV7-9	CASSLGTGGLSNQPQHF	TGTGCCAGCAGCTTGGGGACAGGGGGTCTGAGCAATCAGCCCCAGCATTTT
TRBJ2-2	NA	NA	TRBV29-1	CSARDTGELFF	TGCAGCGCCAGGGACACCGGGGAGCTGTTTTTT
TRBJ1-4	NA	NA	TRBV19	CASSSLRQIANEKLFF	TGTGCCAGTAGTTCCCTCCGACAGATAGCTAATGAAAAACTGTTTTTT
TRBJ1-4	NA	NA	TRBV7-9	CASSLGIQGATNEKLFF	TGTGCCAGCAGCCTCGGGATACAGGGCGCAACTAATGAAAAACTGTTTTTT
TRBJ1-3	NA	NA	TRBV2	CASSLVGQEGNTIYF	TGTGCCTCTTCCCTGGTGGGGCAGGAGGGAAACACCATATATTTT
TRBJ1-1	TRBD1	NA	TRBV5-1	CASSFRPGQGTEAFF	TGCGCCAGCAGCTTTAGACCGGGACAGGGGACTGAAGCTTTCTTT